This T cell receptor (beta chain) was sequenced for a study of high-grade serous ovarian cancer treatment subgroups. A word on this clone: Its specificity is not known.

Notes on the study in general: These tumor repertoires lack spatial information from bulk sequencing. Same-patient tumor repertoires overlapped at about 0.1 to 0.79; different patients barely overlapped. The analyses considered CDR3 and ignored CDR1 and CDR2. Higher neoantigen levels went with greater TCR clonal relatedness.

Tumor samples were obtained before definitive surgery or chemotherapy. Data came from immunoSEQ multiplex PCR; TCRdb stores just in-frame clones and leaves some out. Of roughly 4,600 clones in the sample, around 76% were seen once. V lost 3 bases to trimming and J lost 0 bases; unmatched junction nucleotides: 3. CDR3 length: 14 residues. Per the germline V gene, CDR1 is GTSNPN and CDR2 is SVGIG (reference sequence). The V gene is TRBV30, the J gene TRBJ2-5; TRBD2 aligns across 8 bases. This clonotype was sampled from a human donor with high-grade serous ovarian cancer. Sequencing was done on a sample of tumor tissue. DNA for the CDR3: TGTGCCTGGAGACGACTAGCGAACCAAGAGACCCAGTACTTC. Encoded protein: CAWRRLANQETQYF. Supplemented by reference TRBV30 and TRBJ2-5, the full variable domain reads SQTIHQWPATLVQPVGSPLSLECTVEGTSNPNLYWYRQAAGRGLQLLFYSVGIGQISSEVPQNLSASRPQDRQFILSSKKLLLSDSGFYLCAWRRLANQETQYFGPGTRLLVL.